A selection of T cell receptor beta chains follows, all from one sample in a study of CD8 T cells in Susac syndrome. One entry per CDR3 protein results from TCRdb running MiXCR on the immunoSEQ multiplex PCR reads. The sample contains around 69,000 distinct CDR3 sequences, approximately 93% of which appear only once. The source material was CD8+ T cells from PBMCs. The receptors were gathered from a human donor with Susac syndrome. Both conserved end residues are trimmed from each CDR3. The D gene is left open where the match is weak.

d_gene,j_gene,v_gene,CDR3aa
.,TRBJ1-4,TRBV21-1,ASSKAADKVWEKLF
TRBD1,TRBJ1-6,TRBV27,ASSFQTGYGSPLH
.,TRBJ1-4,TRBV28,ASIGGANEKLF
.,TRBJ1-1,TRBV28,ASRTGVWGRMNTEAF
.,TRBJ2-1,TRBV6-1,ASLTDTYNEQF
TRBD1,TRBJ1-1,TRBV12-3/TRBV12-4,ASSPSGGWTEAF
.,TRBJ2-3,TRBV7-2,ASSSRGTDTQY
TRBD2,TRBJ2-5,TRBV6-1,ASSEEVQGTSGYQETQY
.,TRBJ1-5,TRBV19,ASSAMGNQPQH
.,TRBJ2-2,TRBV27,ASSLAGGTVYSNTGELF
.,TRBJ2-1,TRBV19,ASSTSQIGTYNEQF
.,TRBJ1-1,TRBV5-6,ASGEGVNTEAF
.,TRBJ1-2,TRBV12-3/TRBV12-4,ASSLSTAYYGYT
TRBD2,TRBJ2-4,TRBV13,ASSRGGNIQY
TRBD1,TRBJ1-1,TRBV19,ASSISGGSAEAF
.,TRBJ1-1,TRBV5-4,ASSLISQGDTEAF
.,TRBJ2-7,TRBV27,ASSGLGSSYEQY
.,TRBJ1-1,TRBV6-1,ASNSVGVDTEAF
.,TRBJ2-7,TRBV4-1,ASSQTGTEPYEQY
.,TRBJ1-2,TRBV7-9,ASSLDQGRYGYT
TRBD1,TRBJ2-3,TRBV5-8,ASSAGQGGITDTQY
.,TRBJ2-3,TRBV19,ASSEGSATDVNTQY
TRBD1,TRBJ2-1,TRBV28,ASSLGHAWTGGDEQF
.,TRBJ1-2,TRBV5-4,ASTQRAGDGYT
.,TRBJ2-4,TRBV7-2,ASSLGGGSLAKNIQY
TRBD1,TRBJ1-1,TRBV30,AWITGGGTEAF
.,TRBJ2-1,TRBV2,ASLYGNEQF
TRBD2,TRBJ2-1,TRBV11-2,ASSLAGGVYNEQF
TRBD2,TRBJ2-5,TRBV5-4,ASSTSGSSETQY
.,TRBJ2-7,TRBV7-8,ASSLEWFYEQY
TRBD1,TRBJ1-1,TRBV6-6,ASRPGQGGTEAF
.,TRBJ2-1,TRBV19,ATSTSIEQF
TRBD1,TRBJ2-4,TRBV2,ASSVTGTGLAQY
TRBD1,TRBJ2-1,TRBV20-1,SATWDRGVYEQF
.,TRBJ2-5,TRBV28,ASSGVGREETQY
.,TRBJ2-7,TRBV3-1,ASSPKLRDPGEQY
TRBD1,TRBJ2-7,TRBV7-9,ASSRQGHTQLLYEQY
.,TRBJ2-7,TRBV4-1,ASSQDPSFPEQY
.,TRBJ1-1,TRBV14,ASSPDGTEAF
.,TRBJ1-2,TRBV6-2/TRBV6-3,ASSPPGNVGYT
TRBD1,TRBJ1-6,TRBV25-1,ASSVRGQENSPLH
.,TRBJ1-5,TRBV7-9,ASSDSGGNQPQH
TRBD1,TRBJ1-3,TRBV9,ASSVASSGTGAFDSGNTIY
.,TRBJ1-1,TRBV6-2/TRBV6-3,ASTLTRHRARTEAF
.,TRBJ1-4,TRBV7-6,ASSLPSSATNEKLF
.,TRBJ2-1,TRBV6-2/TRBV6-3,ASSRRLAFSYNEQF
.,TRBJ2-1,TRBV28,ASSSRYNEQF
TRBD1,TRBJ1-1,TRBV12-3/TRBV12-4,ASSSGQGIMNTEAF
.,TRBJ2-1,TRBV24-1,ATSDSKNEQF
TRBD1,TRBJ1-1,TRBV2,ASSTGGGTEAF